These 16 T cell receptor beta chains originate from one sample sequenced in a study of cytomegalovirus exposure and HLA in healthy donors. PCR used 60 Vbeta primers and 13 Jbeta primers. Assay: immunoSEQ multiplex PCR; the TCRdb copy retains only in-frame clones and omits some. The profile shows roughly 43,000 clones, around 62% of them singletons. What was sequenced was PBMCs. The receptor set was obtained from a human donor in good health.

The V gene is TRBV2, the J gene TRBJ1-4; TRBD1 is a possible D gene (6 bases). The CDR3 consists of 12 residues. Germline values: CDR1 SNHLY, CDR2 FYNNEI. V was trimmed by 6 bases and J by 8 bases, leaving 10 bases between them. CDR3 sequence: CASRGDTEKLFF. For the CDR3, the DNA is TGTGCCAGCAGGGGGGACACGGAAAAACTGTTTTTT.

The chain employs TRBV30 and TRBJ1-5, with D hard to call. This CDR3 comprises 14 residues. V was cut by 1 base and J by 2 bases, with 9 bases left in between. Germline loops: CDR1 GTSNPN, CDR2 SVGIG (reference sequence). CDR3 bases: TGTGCCTGGAGTGCTAACCTAGGCAATCAGCCCCAGCATTTT. Translated, it gives CAWSANLGNQPQHF.

This clone was counted once. V and J are TRBV9 and TRBJ2-3, with D possibly being TRBD1 (5 bases). Between the trimmed V and J ends, which lost 0 bases and 4 bases, there was a span of 9 bases. Germline CDR1 and CDR2: SGDLS and YYNGEE. The CDR3 length is 14 residues. The CDR3: CASSVEQAADTQYF. In DNA form, the CDR3 reads TGTGCCAGCAGCGTAGAACAGGCGGCAGATACGCAGTATTTT.

The chain recombines TRBV4-3 with TRBJ1-4; 7 bases are a match to TRBD1. This CDR3 contains 16 residues. The V and J ends lost 6 bases and 0 bases, in that order; junction bases with no gene match: 7. Germline V gene data show CDR1 as LGHNA and CDR2 as YSLEER. For the CDR3, the DNA is TGCGCCAGCAGACCGGGACAGTGGGCAACTAATGAAAAACTGTTTTTT. It encodes CASRPGQWATNEKLFF.

The chain combines TRBV6-6 with TRBJ2-7, with TRBD1 as a possible D gene (5 bases). V was shortened by 4 bases and J by 6 bases, with 16 bases between the two germline ends. CDR1 and CDR2 (germline): MNHNY, SVGAGI (reference sequence). There are 14 residues in the CDR3. The CDR3 spells CASSLAGQGVEQYF. DNA of the CDR3: TGTGCCAGCAGTTTAGCCGGACAAGGGGTCGAGCAGTACTTC.

The chain joins TRBV18 to TRBJ2-5; D unresolved. Germline CDR1 is KGHSH and CDR2 is LQKENI. CDR3 length equals 15 residues. With 8 bases removed from V and 2 bases from J, the gap between germline ends came to 18 bases. CDR3 residues: CASGAWAVPQETQYF. In DNA form, the CDR3 reads TGTGCCAGCGGCGCGTGGGCCGTACCTCAAGAGACCCAGTACTTC.

The chain recombines TRBV9 with TRBJ2-2; a possible D gene is TRBD1 (6 bases). Germline CDR1 and CDR2: SGDLS and YYNGEE. The CDR3 consists of 14 residues. V lost 3 bases to trimming and J lost 4 bases, with 10 bases between them. The CDR3 DNA is TGTGCCAGCAGCGCAAACAGGGCCACCGGGGAGCTGTTTTTT. Translation: CASSANRATGELFF.

This chain links TRBV29-1 with TRBJ1-2; D gene unclear. Per the germline V gene, CDR1 is SQVTM and CDR2 is ANQGSEA. The CDR3 is 11 residues long. Trimming pared 4 bases from V and 10 bases from J, leaving 13 bases between. The CDR3 protein is CSVAGLLPYTF. CDR3 DNA: TGCAGCGTTGCTGGACTGCTGCCCTACACCTTC.

The V gene is TRBV2, the J gene TRBJ2-2, with unresolved D. The germline CDR1 and CDR2 sequences are SNHLY and FYNNEI. This CDR3 spans 14 amino acids. V lost 6 bases and J lost 6, with 14 bases in between. CDR3 sequence reads: CASRSRLSAGELFF. The CDR3 DNA reads as TGTGCCAGCAGGTCACGTTTGTCGGCCGGGGAGCTGTTTTTT.

The chain links TRBV2 to TRBJ1-4, with D possibly matching TRBD1 (6 bases). This CDR3 comprises 16 residues. The V gene lost 7 bases and the J gene lost 3 bases, with 18 bases spanning the gap. CDR1 and CDR2 (germline): SNHLY, FYNNEI. The CDR3 nucleotides are TGTGCCAGCAACTACAGGGTACCGGCGGCTAATGAAAAACTGTTTTTT. Protein: CASNYRVPAANEKLFF.

This clone has a handful of counts. J is TRBJ2-5 and V is TRBV9; 9 positions agree with TRBD1. This CDR3 comprises 15 residues. CDR1 and CDR2 (germline): SGDLS, YYNGEE. V dropped 4 bases and J dropped 1; count of bases not matched to a gene: 5. This chain's CDR3 is CASSRTGDLQETQYF. CDR3 coding DNA: TGTGCCAGCAGCCGGACAGGGGATCTCCAAGAGACCCAGTACTTC.

V gene TRBV6-5 combines with J gene TRBJ2-3, with 8 positions matching TRBD1. There are 13 residues in the CDR3. Trimming took 10 bases from V and 1 from J; bases not matched to a gene: 4. Germline-derived CDR1 and CDR2 are MNHEY and SVGAGI. The CDR3 DNA reads TGTGCCATCAGGGGGCGCGGCACAGATACGCAGTATTTT. Translation gives CAIRGRGTDTQYF.

This chain joins TRBV6-5 and TRBJ2-7; D may be TRBD1 (6 bases). This CDR3 contains 14 residues. V lost 5 bases and J 6 bases, leaving 17 bases between the germline ends. In germline, CDR1 is MNHEY, CDR2 SVGAGI. The CDR3 sequence: CASSNRARGPEQYF. The CDR3 region has the DNA TGTGCCAGCAGTAACAGGGCCCGGGGTCCCGAGCAGTACTTC.

The chain is built from TRBV5-6 and TRBJ1-4; 9 bases map to TRBD1. The CDR3 covers 16 residues. Per germline, CDR1 SGHDT and CDR2 YYEEEE. J lost 9 bases, V lost 4 bases, and 13 bases had no gene match. CDR3 DNA: TGTGCCAGCAGCCTTACCGGGACAGGGTTAAGTAAAAAACTGTTTTTT. Translated: CASSLTGTGLSKKLFF.

CDR3 DNA: TGCGCCAGCAGAATGACTAGCGGCACAGATACGCAGTATTTT. It translates to CASRMTSGTDTQYF. The V gene is TRBV5-1, the J gene TRBJ2-3, with TRBD2 matching over 8 bases. The V gene's germline CDR1 is SGHRS and CDR2 YFSETQ. This CDR3 has 14 residues. After removal of 5 bases from V and 1 base from J, the junction contained 3 bases not matched to a gene.

The V call is TRBV6-6, the J call TRBJ1-5, with 9 bases lining up with TRBD1. Germline V gene sequence: CDR1 MNHNY, CDR2 SVGAGI (reference sequence). V lost 1 base, J lost 5 bases, and 6 bases stayed unmatched. There are 16 residues in the CDR3. The CDR3 region has the DNA TGTGCCAGCAGTTACTTAGGCCGACAGGGGGATCAGCCCCAGCATTTT. It codes for CASSYLGRQGDQPQHF.